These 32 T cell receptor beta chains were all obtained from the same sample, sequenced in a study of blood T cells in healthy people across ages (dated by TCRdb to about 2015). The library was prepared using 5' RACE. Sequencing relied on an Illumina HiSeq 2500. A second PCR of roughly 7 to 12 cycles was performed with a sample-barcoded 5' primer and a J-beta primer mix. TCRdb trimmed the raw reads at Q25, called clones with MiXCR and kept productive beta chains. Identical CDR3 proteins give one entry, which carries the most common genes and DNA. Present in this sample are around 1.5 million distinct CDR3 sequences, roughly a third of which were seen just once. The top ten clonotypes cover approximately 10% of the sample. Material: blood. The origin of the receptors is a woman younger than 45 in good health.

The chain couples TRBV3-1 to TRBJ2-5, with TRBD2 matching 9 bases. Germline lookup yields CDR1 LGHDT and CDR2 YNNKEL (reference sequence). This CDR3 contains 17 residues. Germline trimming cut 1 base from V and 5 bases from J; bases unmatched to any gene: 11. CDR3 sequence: CASSQVWGGREPETQYF. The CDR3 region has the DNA TGTGCCAGCAGCCAAGTCTGGGGCGGGAGGGAGCCGGAGACCCAGTACTTC.

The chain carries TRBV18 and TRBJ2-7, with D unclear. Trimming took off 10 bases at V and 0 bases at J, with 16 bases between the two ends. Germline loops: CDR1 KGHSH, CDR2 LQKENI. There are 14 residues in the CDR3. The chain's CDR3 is CATFPRSFSYEQYF. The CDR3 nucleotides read TGTGCCACCTTCCCCAGGTCGTTCTCCTACGAGCAGTACTTC. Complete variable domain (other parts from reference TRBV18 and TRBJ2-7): NAGVMQNPRHLVRRRGQEARLRCSPMKGHSHVYWYRQLPEEGLKFMVYLQKENIIDESGMPKERFSAEFPKEGPSILRIQQVVRGDSAAYFCATFPRSFSYEQYFGPGTRLTVT.

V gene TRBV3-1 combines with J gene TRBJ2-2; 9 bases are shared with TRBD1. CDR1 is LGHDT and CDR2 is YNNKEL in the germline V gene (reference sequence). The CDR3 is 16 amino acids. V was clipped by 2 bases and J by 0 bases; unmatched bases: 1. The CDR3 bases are TGTGCCAGCAGCCAATGGGACAGGGCGAACACCGGGGAGCTGTTTTTT. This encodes CASSQWDRANTGELFF.

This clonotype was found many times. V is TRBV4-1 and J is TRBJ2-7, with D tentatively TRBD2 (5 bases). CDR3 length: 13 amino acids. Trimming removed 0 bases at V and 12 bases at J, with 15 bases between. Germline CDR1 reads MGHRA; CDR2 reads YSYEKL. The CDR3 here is CASSQDLRTARYF. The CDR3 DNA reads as TGCGCCAGCAGCCAAGATTTACGGACTGCTCGGTACTTC.

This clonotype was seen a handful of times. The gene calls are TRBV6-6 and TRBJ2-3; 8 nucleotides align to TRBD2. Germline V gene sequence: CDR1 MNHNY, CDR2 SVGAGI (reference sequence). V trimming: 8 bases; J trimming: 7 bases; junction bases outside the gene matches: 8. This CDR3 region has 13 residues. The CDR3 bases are TGTGCCAGCGGGCCAGGCGGGGGGAATACGCAGTATTTT. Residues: CASGPGGGNTQYF.

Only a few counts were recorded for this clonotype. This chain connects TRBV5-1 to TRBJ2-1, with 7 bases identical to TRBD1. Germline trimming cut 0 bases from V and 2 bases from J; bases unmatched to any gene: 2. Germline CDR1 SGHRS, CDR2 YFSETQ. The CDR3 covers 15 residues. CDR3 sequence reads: CASSLAGQAYNEQFF. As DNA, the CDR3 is TGCGCCAGCAGCTTGGCCGGACAGGCCTACAATGAGCAGTTCTTC.

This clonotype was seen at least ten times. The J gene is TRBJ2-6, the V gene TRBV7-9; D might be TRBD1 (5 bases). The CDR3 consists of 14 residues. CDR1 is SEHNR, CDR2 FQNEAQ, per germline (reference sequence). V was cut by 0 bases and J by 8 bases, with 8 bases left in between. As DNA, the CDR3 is TGTGCCAGCAGCTTAGCTGGGGCTTCCAACGTCCTGACTTTC. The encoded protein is CASSLAGASNVLTF.

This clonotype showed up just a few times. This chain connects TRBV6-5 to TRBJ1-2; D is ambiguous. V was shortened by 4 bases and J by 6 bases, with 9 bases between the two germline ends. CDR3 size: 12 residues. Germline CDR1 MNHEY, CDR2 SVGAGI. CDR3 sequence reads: CASSWNGDGYTF. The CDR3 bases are TGTGCCAGCAGTTGGAATGGAGATGGCTACACCTTC.

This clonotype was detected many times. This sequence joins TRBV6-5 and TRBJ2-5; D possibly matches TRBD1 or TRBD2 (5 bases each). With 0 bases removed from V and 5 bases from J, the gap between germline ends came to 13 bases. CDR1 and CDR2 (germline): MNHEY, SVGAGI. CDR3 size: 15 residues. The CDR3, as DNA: TGTGCCAGCAGTTACTCTCCAGGGCCGGGGGAGACCCAGTACTTC. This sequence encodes CASSYSPGPGETQYF.

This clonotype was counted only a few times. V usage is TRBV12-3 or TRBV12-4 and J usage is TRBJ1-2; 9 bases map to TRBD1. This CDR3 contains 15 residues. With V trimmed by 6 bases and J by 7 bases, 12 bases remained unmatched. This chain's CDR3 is CASSQTTGGGPGYTF. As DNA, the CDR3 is TGTGCCAGCAGCCAGACGACAGGGGGTGGTCCTGGCTACACCTTC.

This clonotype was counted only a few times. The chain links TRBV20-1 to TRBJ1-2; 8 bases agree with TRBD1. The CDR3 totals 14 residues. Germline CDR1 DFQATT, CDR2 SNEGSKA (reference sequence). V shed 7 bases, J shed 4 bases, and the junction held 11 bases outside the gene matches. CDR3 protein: CSVYRTGTGYGYTF. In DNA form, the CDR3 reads TGCAGTGTTTATCGTACCGGGACAGGCTATGGCTACACCTTC.

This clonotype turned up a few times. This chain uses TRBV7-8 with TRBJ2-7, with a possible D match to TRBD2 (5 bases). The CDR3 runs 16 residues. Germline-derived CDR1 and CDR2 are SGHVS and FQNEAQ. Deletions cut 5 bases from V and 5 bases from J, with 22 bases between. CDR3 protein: CASSPLAAGVLDEQYF. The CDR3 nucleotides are TGTGCCAGCAGCCCTCTCGCGGCGGGCGTGTTGGACGAGCAGTACTTC.

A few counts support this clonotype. This chain's CDR3 is CASSTNGQGIYGYTF. The DNA of the CDR3 is TGTGCCAGCAGTACAAACGGACAGGGAATATATGGCTACACCTTC. This chain links TRBV12-3 or TRBV12-4 with TRBJ1-2, with 8 bases fitting TRBD1. J lost 5 bases, V lost 5 bases, and 10 bases had no gene match. This CDR3 contains 15 residues.

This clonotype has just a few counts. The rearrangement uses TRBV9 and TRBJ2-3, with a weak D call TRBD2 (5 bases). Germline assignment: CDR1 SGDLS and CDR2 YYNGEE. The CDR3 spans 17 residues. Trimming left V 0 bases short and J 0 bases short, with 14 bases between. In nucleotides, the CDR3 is TGTGCCAGCAGCGTAGGGCAGCGGACCGCTAGCACAGATACGCAGTATTTT. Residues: CASSVGQRTASTDTQYF.

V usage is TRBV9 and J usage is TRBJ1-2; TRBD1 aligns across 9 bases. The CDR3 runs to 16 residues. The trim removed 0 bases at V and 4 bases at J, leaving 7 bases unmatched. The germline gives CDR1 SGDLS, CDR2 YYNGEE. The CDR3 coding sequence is TGTGCCAGCAGCGTAGAGGGGACAGGGCTTTCCTATGGCTACACCTTC. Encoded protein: CASSVEGTGLSYGYTF.

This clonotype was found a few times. Here the CDR3 DNA reads TGCAGTGCTAAAGGACAGGGCGGAACCGGGGAGCTGTTTTTT. Encoded protein: CSAKGQGGTGELFF. The V and J genes are TRBV20-1 and TRBJ2-2; 8 nucleotides match TRBD1. This CDR3 has 14 amino acids. Per the germline V gene, CDR1 is DFQATT and CDR2 is SNEGSKA (reference sequence). V shed 4 bases, J shed 5 bases, and the junction held 6 bases outside the gene matches.

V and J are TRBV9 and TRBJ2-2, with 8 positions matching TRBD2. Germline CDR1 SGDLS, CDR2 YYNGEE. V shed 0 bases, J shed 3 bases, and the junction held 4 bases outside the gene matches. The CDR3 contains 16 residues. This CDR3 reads CASSVGGAGDTGELFF. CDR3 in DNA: TGTGCCAGCAGCGTAGGGGGAGCGGGAGACACCGGGGAGCTGTTTTTT. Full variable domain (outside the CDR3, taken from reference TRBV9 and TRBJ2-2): DSGVTQTPKHLITATGQRVTLRCSPRSGDLSVYWYQQSLDQGLQFLIQYYNGEERAKGNILERFSAQQFPDLHSELNLSSLELGDSALYFCASSVGGAGDTGELFFGEGSRLTVL.

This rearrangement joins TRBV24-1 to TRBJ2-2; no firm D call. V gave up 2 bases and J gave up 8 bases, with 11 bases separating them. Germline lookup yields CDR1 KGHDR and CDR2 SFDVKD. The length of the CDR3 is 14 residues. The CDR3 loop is CATSDWFPSGELFF. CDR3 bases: TGTGCCACCAGTGATTGGTTTCCGTCTGGGGAGCTGTTTTTT.

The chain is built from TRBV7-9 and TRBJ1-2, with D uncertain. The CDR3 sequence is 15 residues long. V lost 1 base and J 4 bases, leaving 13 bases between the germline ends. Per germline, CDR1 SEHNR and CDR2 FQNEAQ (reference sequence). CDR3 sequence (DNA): TGTGCCAGCAGCTTAGGGACGGAAACCACCTATGGCTACACCTTC. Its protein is CASSLGTETTYGYTF.

CDR3 nucleotide sequence: TGCAGTGCCGACAGGGAGGGCACTGAAGCTTTCTTT. Translation: CSADREGTEAFF. The V call is TRBV20-1, the J call TRBJ1-1; 7 bases align to TRBD1. Unmatched junction bases numbered 5, after V lost 6 bases and J lost 4 bases. Germline CDR1 is DFQATT and CDR2 is SNEGSKA (reference sequence). The CDR3 is 12 residues long.

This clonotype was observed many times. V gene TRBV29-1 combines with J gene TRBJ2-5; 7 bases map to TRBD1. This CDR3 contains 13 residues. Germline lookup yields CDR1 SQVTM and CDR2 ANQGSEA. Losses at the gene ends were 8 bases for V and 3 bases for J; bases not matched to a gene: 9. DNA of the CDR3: TGCAGCACCACGGGACAGACAAAAGAGACCCAGTACTTC. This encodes CSTTGQTKETQYF.

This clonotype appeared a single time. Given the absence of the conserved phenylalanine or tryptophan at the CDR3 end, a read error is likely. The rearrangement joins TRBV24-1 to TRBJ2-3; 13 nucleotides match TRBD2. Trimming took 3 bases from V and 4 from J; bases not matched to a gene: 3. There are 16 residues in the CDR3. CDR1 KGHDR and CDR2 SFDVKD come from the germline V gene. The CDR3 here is CATSDGLAGVSDTQYC. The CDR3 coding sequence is TGTGCCACCAGTGATGGACTAGCGGGAGTGTCAGATACGCAGTATTGT.

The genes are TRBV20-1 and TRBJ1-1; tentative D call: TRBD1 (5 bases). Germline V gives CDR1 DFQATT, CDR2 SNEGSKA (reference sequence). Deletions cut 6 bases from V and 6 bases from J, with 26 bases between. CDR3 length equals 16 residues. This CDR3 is CSARTGGAGFMAEAFF. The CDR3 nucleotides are TGCAGTGCCCGTACTGGTGGGGCAGGGTTCATGGCTGAAGCTTTCTTT.

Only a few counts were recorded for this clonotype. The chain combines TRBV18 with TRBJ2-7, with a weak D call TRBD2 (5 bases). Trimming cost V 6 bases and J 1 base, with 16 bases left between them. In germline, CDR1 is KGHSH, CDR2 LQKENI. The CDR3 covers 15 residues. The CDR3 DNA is TGTGCCAGCTCCCACTCCGGGGTTGATTCCTACGAGCAGTACTTC. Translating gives CASSHSGVDSYEQYF.

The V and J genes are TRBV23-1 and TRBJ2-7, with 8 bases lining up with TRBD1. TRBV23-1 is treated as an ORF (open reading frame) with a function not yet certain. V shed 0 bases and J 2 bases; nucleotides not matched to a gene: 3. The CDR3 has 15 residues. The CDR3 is CASSQSHRGTYEQYF. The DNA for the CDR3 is TGCGCCAGCAGTCAATCCCACAGGGGGACCTACGAGCAGTACTTC.

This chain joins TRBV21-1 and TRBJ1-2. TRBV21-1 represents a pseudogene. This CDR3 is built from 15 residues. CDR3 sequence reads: CASSKAVGKSYGYTF. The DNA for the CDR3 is TGTGCCAGCAGCAAAGCCGTCGGCAAAAGCTATGGCTACACCTTC.

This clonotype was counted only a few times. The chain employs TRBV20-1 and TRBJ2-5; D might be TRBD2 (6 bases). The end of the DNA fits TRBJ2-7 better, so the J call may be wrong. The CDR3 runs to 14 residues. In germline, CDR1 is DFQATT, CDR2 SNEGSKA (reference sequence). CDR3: CSASGDLGSYEQYF. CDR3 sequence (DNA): TGCAGTGCTAGCGGGGACTTAGGTTCCTACGAGCAGTACTTC.

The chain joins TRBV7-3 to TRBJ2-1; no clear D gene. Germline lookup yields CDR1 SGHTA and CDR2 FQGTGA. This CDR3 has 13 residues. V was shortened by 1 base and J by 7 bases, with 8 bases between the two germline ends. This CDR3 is CASSLMSWNEQFF. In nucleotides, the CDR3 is TGTGCCAGCAGCTTAATGTCTTGGAATGAGCAGTTCTTC. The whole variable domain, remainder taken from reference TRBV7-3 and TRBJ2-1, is GAGVSQTPSNKVTEKGKYVELRCDPISGHTALYWYRQSLGQGPEFLIYFQGTGAADDSGLPNDRFFAVRPEGSVSTLKIQRTERGDSAVYLCASSLMSWNEQFFGPGTRLTVL.

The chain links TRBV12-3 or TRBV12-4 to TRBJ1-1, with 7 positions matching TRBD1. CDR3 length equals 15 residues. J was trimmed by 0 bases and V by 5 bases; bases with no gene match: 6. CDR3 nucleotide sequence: TGTGCCAGCAGTCAAAAGGACAGGTTGAACACTGAAGCTTTCTTT. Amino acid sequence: CASSQKDRLNTEAFF.

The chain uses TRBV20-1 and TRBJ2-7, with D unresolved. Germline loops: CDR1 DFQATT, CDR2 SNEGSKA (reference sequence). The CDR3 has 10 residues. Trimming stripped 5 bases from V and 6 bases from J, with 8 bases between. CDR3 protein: CSAPVGEQYF. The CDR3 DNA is TGCAGTGCTCCGGTGGGCGAGCAGTACTTC.

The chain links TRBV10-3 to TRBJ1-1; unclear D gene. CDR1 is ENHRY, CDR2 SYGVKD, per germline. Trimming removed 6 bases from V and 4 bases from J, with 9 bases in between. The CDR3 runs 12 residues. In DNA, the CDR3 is TGTGCCATCAGCCGGGTTGGCACTGAAGCTTTCTTT. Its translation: CAISRVGTEAFF.

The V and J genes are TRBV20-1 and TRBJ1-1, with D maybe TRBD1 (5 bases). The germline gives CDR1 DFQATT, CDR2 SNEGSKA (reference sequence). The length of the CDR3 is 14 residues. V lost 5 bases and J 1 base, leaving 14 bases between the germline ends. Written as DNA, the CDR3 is TGCAGTGCTCCACAGGAGGGGACGAACACTGAAGCTTTCTTT. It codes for CSAPQEGTNTEAFF.